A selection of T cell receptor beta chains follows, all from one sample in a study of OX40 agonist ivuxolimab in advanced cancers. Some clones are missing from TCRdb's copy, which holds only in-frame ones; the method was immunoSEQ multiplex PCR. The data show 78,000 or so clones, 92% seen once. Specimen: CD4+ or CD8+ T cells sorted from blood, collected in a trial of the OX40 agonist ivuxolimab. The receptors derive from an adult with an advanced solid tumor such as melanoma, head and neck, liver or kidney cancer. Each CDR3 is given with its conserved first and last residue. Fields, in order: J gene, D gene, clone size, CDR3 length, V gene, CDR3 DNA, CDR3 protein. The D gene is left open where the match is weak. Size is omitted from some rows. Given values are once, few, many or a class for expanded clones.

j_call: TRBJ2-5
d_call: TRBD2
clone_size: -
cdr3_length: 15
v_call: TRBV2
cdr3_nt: TGTGCCAGCAGGAGGGTCGGGACTAGCGTGGAGACCCAGTACTTC
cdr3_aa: CASRRVGTSVETQYF

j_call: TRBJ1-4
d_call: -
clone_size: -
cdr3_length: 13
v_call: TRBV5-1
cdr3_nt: TGCGCCAGCAGCCCGGCGGGGAACGAAAAACTGTTTTTT
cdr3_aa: CASSPAGNEKLFF

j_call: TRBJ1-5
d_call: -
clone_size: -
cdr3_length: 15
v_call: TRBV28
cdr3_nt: TGTGCCAGCAGCCCTCAGGGCAGGGTTGACCAGCCCCAGCATTTT
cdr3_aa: CASSPQGRVDQPQHF

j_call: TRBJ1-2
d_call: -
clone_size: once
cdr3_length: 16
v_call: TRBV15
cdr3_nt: TGTGCCACCAGCAGAGGACAAGCGCTATCTAACTATGGCTACACCTTC
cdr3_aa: CATSRGQALSNYGYTF

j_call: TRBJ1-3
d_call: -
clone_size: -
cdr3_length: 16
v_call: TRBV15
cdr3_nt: TGTGCCACCAGCAGCGGCCGTCTCGCCTATGGAAACACCATATATTTT
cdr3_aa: CATSSGRLAYGNTIYF

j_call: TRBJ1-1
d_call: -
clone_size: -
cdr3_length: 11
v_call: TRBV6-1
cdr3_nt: TGTGCCAGCTGTTCAAACACTGAAGCTTTCTTT
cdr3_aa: CASCSNTEAFF

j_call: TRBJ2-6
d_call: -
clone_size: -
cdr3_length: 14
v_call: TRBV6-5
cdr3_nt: TGTGCCAGCAGCCCCGGGGCCCCGGCCAACGTCCTGACTTTC
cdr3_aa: CASSPGAPANVLTF

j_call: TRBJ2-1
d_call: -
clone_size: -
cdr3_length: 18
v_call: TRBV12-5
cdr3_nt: TGTGCTAGTGGTTTGGTATCTACTTTGGGGAGGTCTTACAATGAGCAGTTCTTC
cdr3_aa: CASGLVSTLGRSYNEQFF

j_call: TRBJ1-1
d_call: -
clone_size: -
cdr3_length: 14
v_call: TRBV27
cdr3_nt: TGTGCCAGCAGACGAGGGCCGAGGGAGACTGAAGCTTTCTTT
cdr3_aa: CASRRGPRETEAFF

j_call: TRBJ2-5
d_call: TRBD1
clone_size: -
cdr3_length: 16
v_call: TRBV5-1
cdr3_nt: TGCGCCAGCAGCTTTGACCTGCAGGGGGCGGGAGAGACCCAGTACTTC
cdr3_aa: CASSFDLQGAGETQYF

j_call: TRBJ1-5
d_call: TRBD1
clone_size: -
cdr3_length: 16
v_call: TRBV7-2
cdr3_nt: TGTGCCAGCAGCTTAGTAGGCGGACAGGTCCGCCAGCCCCAGCATTTT
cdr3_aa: CASSLVGGQVRQPQHF

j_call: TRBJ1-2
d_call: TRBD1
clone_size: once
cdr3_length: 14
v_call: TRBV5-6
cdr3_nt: TGTGCCAGCAGCCCGCTCGATACAGGGGGCAGCTACACCTTC
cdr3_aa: CASSPLDTGGSYTF

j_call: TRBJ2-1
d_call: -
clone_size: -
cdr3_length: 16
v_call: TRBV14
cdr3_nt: TGTGCCAGCAGCCTCCTTGGGCAGGTCGGGTGGGATGAGCAGTTCTTC
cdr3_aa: CASSLLGQVGWDEQFF

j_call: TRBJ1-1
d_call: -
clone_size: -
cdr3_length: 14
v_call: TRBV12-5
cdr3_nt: TGTGCTAGTGGATCCCCACCGATGAACACTGAAGCTTTCTTT
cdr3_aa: CASGSPPMNTEAFF

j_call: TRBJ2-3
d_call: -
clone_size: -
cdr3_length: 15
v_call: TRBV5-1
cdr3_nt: TGCGCCAGCAGCCAGACAGGGACTTACACAGATACGCAGTATTTT
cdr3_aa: CASSQTGTYTDTQYF

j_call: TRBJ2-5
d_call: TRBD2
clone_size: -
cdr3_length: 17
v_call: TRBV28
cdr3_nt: TGTGCCAGCAGTCCACCGGGACTAGCGGGAGGGCAAGAGACCCAGTACTTC
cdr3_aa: CASSPPGLAGGQETQYF

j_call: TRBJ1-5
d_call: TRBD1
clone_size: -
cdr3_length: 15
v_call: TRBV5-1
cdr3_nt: TGCGCCAGCAGCTTGGGGGGACAGAGTCATCAGCCCCAGCATTTT
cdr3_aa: CASSLGGQSHQPQHF

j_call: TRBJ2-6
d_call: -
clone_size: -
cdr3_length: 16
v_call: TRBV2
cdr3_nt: TGTGCCAGCAAGACTGGGGCTTTCTCTGGGGCCAACGTCCTGACTTTC
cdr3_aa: CASKTGAFSGANVLTF

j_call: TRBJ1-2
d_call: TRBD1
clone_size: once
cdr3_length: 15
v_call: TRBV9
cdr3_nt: TGTGCCAGCAGAGGAAGGACAGGGGTGTTTGGTGGCTACACCTTC
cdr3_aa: CASRGRTGVFGGYTF

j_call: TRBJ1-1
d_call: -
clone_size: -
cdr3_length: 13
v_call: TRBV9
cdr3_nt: TGTGCCAGAGGGCAGGGCCATTACACTGAAGCTTTCTTT
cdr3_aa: CARGQGHYTEAFF

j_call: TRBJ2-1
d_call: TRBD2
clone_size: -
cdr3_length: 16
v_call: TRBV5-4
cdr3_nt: TGTGCCAGCAGCTTGAAATCACTAGCGGGTATCAATGAGCAGTTCTTC
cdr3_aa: CASSLKSLAGINEQFF

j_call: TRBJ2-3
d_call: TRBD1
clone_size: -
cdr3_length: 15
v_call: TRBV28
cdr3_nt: TGTGCCAGCGGCCCCCACAGGGGGAGCACAGATACGCAGTATTTT
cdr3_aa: CASGPHRGSTDTQYF

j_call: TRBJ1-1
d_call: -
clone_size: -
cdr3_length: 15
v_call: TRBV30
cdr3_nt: TGTGCCTGGAGTGTACCCCTTGGAAAGAACACTGAAGCTTTCTTT
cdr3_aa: CAWSVPLGKNTEAFF

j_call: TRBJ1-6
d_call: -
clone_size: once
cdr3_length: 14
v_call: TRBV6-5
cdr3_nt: TGTGCCAGCGGGATAGACAGCCGAGTTTCACCCCTCCACTTT
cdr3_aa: CASGIDSRVSPLHF

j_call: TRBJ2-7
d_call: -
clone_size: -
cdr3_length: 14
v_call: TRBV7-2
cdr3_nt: TGTGCCAGCAGCTTAACAGGGAGGACCTACGAGCAGTACTTC
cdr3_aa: CASSLTGRTYEQYF

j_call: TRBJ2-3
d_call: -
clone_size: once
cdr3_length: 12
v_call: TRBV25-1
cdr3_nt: TGTGCCAGCACAAGGGACTCAGATACGCAGTATTTT
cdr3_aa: CASTRDSDTQYF